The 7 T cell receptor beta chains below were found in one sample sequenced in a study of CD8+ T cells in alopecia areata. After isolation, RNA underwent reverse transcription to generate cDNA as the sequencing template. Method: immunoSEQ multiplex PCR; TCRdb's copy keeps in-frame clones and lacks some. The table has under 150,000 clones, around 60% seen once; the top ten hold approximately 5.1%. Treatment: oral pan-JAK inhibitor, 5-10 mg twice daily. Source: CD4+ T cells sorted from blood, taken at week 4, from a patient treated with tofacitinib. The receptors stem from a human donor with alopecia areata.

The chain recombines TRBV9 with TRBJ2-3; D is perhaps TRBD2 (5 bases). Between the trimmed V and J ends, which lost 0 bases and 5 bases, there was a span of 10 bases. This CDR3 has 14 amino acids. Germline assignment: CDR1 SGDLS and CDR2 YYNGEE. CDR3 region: CASSVASGLDTQYF. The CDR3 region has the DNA TGTGCCAGCAGCGTAGCCAGCGGACTAGATACGCAGTATTTT.

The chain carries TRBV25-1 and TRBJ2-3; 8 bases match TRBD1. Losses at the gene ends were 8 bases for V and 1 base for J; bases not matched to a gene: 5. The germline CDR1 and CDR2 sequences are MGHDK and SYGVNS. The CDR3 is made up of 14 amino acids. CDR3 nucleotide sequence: TGTGCCAGCGCTACAGGGGGAGGCACAGATACGCAGTATTTT. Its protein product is CASATGGGTDTQYF.

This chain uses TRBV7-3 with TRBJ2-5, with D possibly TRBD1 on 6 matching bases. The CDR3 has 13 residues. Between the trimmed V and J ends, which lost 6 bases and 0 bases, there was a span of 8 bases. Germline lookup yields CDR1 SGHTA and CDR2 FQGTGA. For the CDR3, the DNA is TGTGCCAGCAGTCAGGGGTACCAAGAGACCCAGTACTTC. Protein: CASSQGYQETQYF. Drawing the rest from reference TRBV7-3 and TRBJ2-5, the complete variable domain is GAGVSQTPSNKVTEKGKYVELRCDPISGHTALYWYRQSLGQGPEFLIYFQGTGAADDSGLPNDRFFAVRPEGSVSTLKIQRTERGDSAVYLCASSQGYQETQYFGPGTRLLVL.

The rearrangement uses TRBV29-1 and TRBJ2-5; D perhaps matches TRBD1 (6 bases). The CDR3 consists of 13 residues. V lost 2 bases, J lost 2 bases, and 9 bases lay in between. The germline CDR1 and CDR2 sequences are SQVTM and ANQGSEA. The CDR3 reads CSVERQVQETQYF. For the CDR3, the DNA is TGCAGCGTTGAAAGACAGGTTCAAGAGACCCAGTACTTC.

CDR3 amino acids: CSVSVADTQYF. The CDR3 DNA is TGCAGCGTTTCAGTGGCAGATACGCAGTATTTT. The rearrangement uses TRBV29-1 and TRBJ2-3; D is unclear. V was clipped by 5 bases and J by 4 bases, with 7 bases between them. The CDR3 consists of 11 residues. Germline V lookup: CDR1 SQVTM, CDR2 ANQGSEA.

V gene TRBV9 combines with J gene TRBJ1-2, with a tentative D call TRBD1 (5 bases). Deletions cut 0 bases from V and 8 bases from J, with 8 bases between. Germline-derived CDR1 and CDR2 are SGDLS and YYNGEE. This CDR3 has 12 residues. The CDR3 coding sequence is TGTGCCAGCAGCGTAGGCCAGGGCGGCTACACCTTC. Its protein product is CASSVGQGGYTF.

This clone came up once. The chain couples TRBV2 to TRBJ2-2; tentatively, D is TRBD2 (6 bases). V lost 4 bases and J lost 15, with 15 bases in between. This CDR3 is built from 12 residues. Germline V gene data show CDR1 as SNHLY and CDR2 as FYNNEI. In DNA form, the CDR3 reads TGTGCCAGCAGTGCGGGAGCGGCGAGGTTGTTTTTT. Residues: CASSAGAARLFF.